This T cell receptor (beta chain) emerged from a study of identical twins. Germline lookup yields CDR1 ENHRY and CDR2 SYGVKD. V was trimmed by 3 bases and J by 5 bases, leaving 8 bases between them. The CDR3 sequence is 12 residues long. A template switching step contributed a universal primer site, while unique molecular identifiers were present in the cDNA. TCRdb independently ran MiXCR on the 5' RACE reads; one entry per CDR3 protein. The data hold 250,000 or so distinct CDR3 sequences, with about 8.5% observed a single time. General observations from the study: Abundant beta clonotypes from cord blood bore fewer insertions; memory repertoires lacked this pattern. Potential partial confounding of zero-insertion analyses by invariant MAIT and iNKT cells was noted.

On this clonotype itself: The antigen is not known.

This sample was shared with a second study, whose subject was yellow fever vaccine responses in identical twins.

V usage is TRBV10-3 and J usage is TRBJ2-7; D perhaps matches TRBD1 (5 bases). This clonotype was obtained from a woman aged 18-29 years in good health. The sequencing sample was made of CD8+ T cells sorted from blood. The CDR3 loop reads CAISEGVNEQYF. CDR3 nucleotides: TGTGCCATCAGTGAAGGGGTAAACGAGCAGTACTTC.